The entry that follows covers one T cell receptor beta chain sequence. Sample time point: baseline, week 1 (first vaccination visit). This sample's treatment: pre-vaccination baseline after standard-of-care therapy. Patients carried new grade 3 or 4 IDH1-mutant astrocytomas lacking nuclear ATRX. Repertoires were generated with immunoSEQ multiplex PCR, while TCRdb's copy carries only in-frame clones and drops some. The sample has about 67,000 clones, about four fifths seen once. The data were obtained in a study of a mutant IDH1 vaccine in newly diagnosed glioma. Overall study context: Treated patients had a mean age of around 40 years and a 62.5% male, around 40% female split. Earlier therapy was either radiotherapy, temozolomide, or both, and most got both.

With 4 bases removed from V and 0 bases from J, the gap between germline ends came to 7 bases. Germline V gives CDR1 MNHNS, CDR2 SASEGT. This CDR3 spans 14 amino acids. The TCR originated in a woman younger than 30 with glioma. Some clones in this sample may be carry-over from other donors' samples. V usage is TRBV6-1 and J usage is TRBJ1-5; D unclear. The source was peripheral blood mononuclear cells (PBMCs), collected from a glioma patient treated with radiotherapy, temozolomide or both. Here the CDR3 reads CASSVGISNQPQHF. CDR3 nucleotide sequence: TGTGCCAGCAGTGTTGGGATTAGCAATCAGCCCCAGCATTTT.